The rows below give T cell receptor beta chains drawn from one sample of a study. Sequencing was performed with immunoSEQ multiplex PCR; in TCRdb, only in-frame clones are kept and a portion is missing. The table includes 55,000 to 70,000 clones, roughly 93% detected once. The sample comprised PBMCs. The receptors were gathered from a man aged 35-49 years with rheumatoid arthritis. Each CDR3 is given with its conserved first and last residue. The D gene is left open where the match is weak. Not every row has a clone size; where given, it reads once, few, many or a size class.

CASSLGGEQYF	TGTGCCAGCAGCTTGGGAGGGGAGCAGTACTTC	.	.	TRBV5-4	TRBJ2-7
CASSQPGQGRHDGYTF	TGCGCCAGCAGCCAACCGGGACAGGGTCGACACGATGGCTACACCTTC	TRBD1	.	TRBV4-3	TRBJ1-2
CASSLRSGAGGTNTQYF	TGTGCCAGCAGCTTACGGTCGGGAGCGGGGGGAACAAATACGCAGTATTTT	TRBD2	.	TRBV7-6	TRBJ2-3
CASSPRDRGTETQYF	TGTGCCAGCAGCCCCCGGGACAGGGGGACAGAGACCCAGTACTTC	TRBD1	.	TRBV7-2	TRBJ2-5
CASRERWGMENTIYF	TGTGCCAGCAGAGAAAGGTGGGGAATGGAAAACACCATATATTTT	.	.	TRBV7-9	TRBJ1-3
CASSPRTVSYNEQFF	TGTGCCAGCAGCCCCCGGACGGTATCCTACAATGAGCAGTTCTTC	.	.	TRBV9	TRBJ2-1
CASSLTFNTEAFF	TGTGCCAGCAGCTTAACATTTAACACTGAAGCTTTCTTT	.	.	TRBV7-3	TRBJ1-1
CASSSSGGSSPLHF	TGTGCCAGCAGCTCGTCTGGGGGCAGTTCACCCCTCCACTTT	.	once	TRBV13	TRBJ1-6
CASRPGLGGYEQYF	TGTGCCAGCCGCCCGGGGTTAGGGGGATACGAGCAGTACTTC	.	once	TRBV11-2	TRBJ2-7
CASSQGAQGEYQPQHF	TGTGCCAGCAGCCAAGGGGCCCAGGGAGAGTATCAGCCCCAGCATTTT	.	.	TRBV4-2	TRBJ1-5
CASSVASEPSGNEQFF	TGCGCCAGCAGCGTGGCCAGCGAACCCTCGGGCAATGAGCAGTTCTTC	.	.	TRBV4-3	TRBJ2-1
CASSFGLAGGPWEQYF	TGTGCCAGCAGCTTTGGACTAGCGGGAGGGCCGTGGGAGCAGTACTTC	TRBD2	.	TRBV11-2	TRBJ2-7
CASSPGTRVQTQYF	TGTGCCAGCTCACCAGGGACTAGAGTGCAGACCCAGTACTTC	TRBD2	.	TRBV18	TRBJ2-5
CASGFFIDSVNEKLFF	TGTGCTAGTGGTTTCTTCATCGACAGCGTTAATGAAAAACTGTTTTTT	.	.	TRBV12-5	TRBJ1-4
CASSQVSGSSYNEQFF	TGTGCCAGCAGCCAAGTTAGCGGGAGCTCCTACAATGAGCAGTTCTTC	TRBD2	once	TRBV4-2	TRBJ2-1
CASSQVGYEPLAKNIQYF	TGCGCCAGCAGCCAAGTAGGCTACGAACCCTTAGCCAAAAACATTCAGTACTTC	.	once	TRBV4-1	TRBJ2-4
CASTDGENAYEQYF	TGTGCCAGTACGGACGGAGAAAATGCCTACGAGCAGTACTTC	.	.	TRBV19	TRBJ2-7
CASSLQTEGYTF	TGTGCCAGCAGTTTACAGACCGAGGGCTACACCTTC	.	.	TRBV28	TRBJ1-2
CASSTEQGSYEQYF	TGCGCCAGCAGCACAGAACAGGGATCCTACGAGCAGTACTTC	.	.	TRBV5-1	TRBJ2-7
CASSLVQQNTEAFF	TGCGCCAGCAGCTTGGTACAGCAGAACACTGAAGCTTTCTTT	.	few	TRBV5-1	TRBJ1-1
CASSQVNGPWYEQYF	TGCGCCAGCAGCCAAGTGAATGGACCTTGGTACGAGCAGTACTTC	.	.	TRBV4-1	TRBJ2-7
CASSLGEDQPQHF	TGCGCCAGCAGCTTGGGGGAGGATCAGCCCCAGCATTTT	.	few	TRBV5-1	TRBJ1-5
CAWSGGTSTYEQYF	TGTGCCTGGAGTGGCGGGACTTCAACCTACGAGCAGTACTTC	.	.	TRBV30	TRBJ2-7
CASRRTGRVSTEAFF	TGTGCCAGTAGGAGGACAGGGCGAGTGAGCACTGAAGCTTTCTTT	TRBD1	.	TRBV19	TRBJ1-1
CASSRGTVEKLFF	TGTGCCAGCAGCAGGGGGACAGTTGAAAAACTGTTTTTT	TRBD1	.	TRBV14	TRBJ1-4
CASSSGQGENNSPLHF	TGTGCCAGCAGCTCAGGACAGGGCGAAAATAATTCACCCCTCCACTTT	TRBD1	.	TRBV5-4	TRBJ1-6
CASSVGTSGRAIDTQYF	TGTGCCAGCAGCGTAGGGACTAGCGGGAGGGCGATAGATACGCAGTATTTT	TRBD2	.	TRBV9	TRBJ2-3
CASSPRLRQGAKAPLHF	TGTGCCAGCAGTCCAAGGCTTAGACAGGGGGCTAAGGCACCCCTCCACTTT	TRBD1	.	TRBV27	TRBJ1-6
CASSTGGAEGYTF	TGTGCCAGCAGCACAGGGGGCGCGGAGGGCTACACCTTC	TRBD1	.	TRBV12-3/TRBV12-4	TRBJ1-2
CASSLPSNEQFF	TGCGCCAGCAGCTTACCGAGCAATGAGCAGTTCTTC	.	.	TRBV5-1	TRBJ2-1
CASSLSVGRGETQYF	TGTGCCAGCAGCTTGTCGGTCGGCAGGGGAGAGACCCAGTACTTC	.	.	TRBV5-6	TRBJ2-5
CSVEMEASANYGYTF	TGCAGCGTTGAAATGGAGGCCTCAGCTAACTATGGCTACACCTTC	.	.	TRBV29-1	TRBJ1-2
CASSQEDPYPVYNEQFF	TGCGCCAGCAGCCAAGAGGACCCCTATCCGGTTTACAATGAGCAGTTCTTC	.	once	TRBV4-1	TRBJ2-1
CASSGAVGTEAFF	TGTGCCAGCTCAGGGGCGGTGGGCACTGAAGCTTTCTTT	.	.	TRBV18	TRBJ1-1
CASSPRTATGELFF	TGCGCCAGCAGCCCCCGGACAGCTACCGGGGAGCTGTTTTTT	.	.	TRBV5-1	TRBJ2-2
CASSPRLAGAAYEQYF	TGTGCCAGCTCACCCCGGCTAGCGGGGGCTGCCTACGAGCAGTACTTC	TRBD2	.	TRBV18	TRBJ2-7